These T cell receptor beta chains were read from a single sample in a study of cytomegalovirus exposure and HLA in healthy donors. Profiling relied on immunoSEQ multiplex PCR, and the TCRdb table lists in-frame clones only, not all of them. The sample shows around 140,000 clones, around 86% of them seen only once. Sequencing was done on a sample of PBMCs. The receptors were sampled from a woman in her thirties in good health and CMV-seronegative. CDR3s leave out the opening cysteine and the closing phenylalanine or tryptophan.

v_gene,j_gene,CDR3aa
TRBV7-9,TRBJ1-6,ASSLGDGPGDRNSPLH
TRBV19,TRBJ2-7,ASSIAHRVAGEQY
TRBV4-2,TRBJ2-1,ASSQERKRFLNEQF
TRBV4-1,TRBJ2-6,ASRQTGQGSSGANVLT
TRBV30,TRBJ2-7,AWSVWLLAGGGEQY
TRBV11-2,TRBJ2-5,ASSLAGETQY
TRBV18,TRBJ2-3,ASSPPGADTQY
TRBV30,TRBJ2-7,AKASGSDEQY
TRBV4-2,TRBJ2-5,ASSQIPSGHQGRETQY
TRBV29-1,TRBJ1-1,SATRTGVNTEAF
TRBV28,TRBJ2-5,ASSLWQGLETQY
TRBV11-2,TRBJ1-4,ASSLTGSREKLF
TRBV4-1,TRBJ1-1,AGSPNRLNTEAF
TRBV7-2,TRBJ1-1,ASSLRPRSSWDTEAF
TRBV29-1,TRBJ2-1,SVEERDPGNEQF
TRBV2,TRBJ2-7,ASGQGPYEQY
TRBV25-1,NA,ASTRGDFSYEQY
TRBV7-8,TRBJ2-1,ASSPRRGQYNEQF
TRBV5-6,TRBJ1-1,ASSLGGQPRDTEAF
TRBV7-8,TRBJ2-3,ASSSILAGTDTQY
TRBV2,TRBJ1-2,ASSEGGGNYGYT
TRBV19,TRBJ1-1,ASSIGVENTEAF
TRBV6-1,TRBJ1-1,ASKVQGANEAF
TRBV7-2,TRBJ2-7,ASSLAGTGDYEQY
TRBV30,TRBJ1-4,AWSPTAWGELF